What follows are 25 T cell receptor beta chains derived from one specimen sequenced in a study of blood T cell repertoires in COVID-19. Profiled with immunoSEQ multiplex PCR; TCRdb holds only in-frame clones, not every one. The sample holds approximately 100,000 clones; 84% are singletons and the top ten take 6.6%. The sample comprised peripheral blood. The receptors here all came from a woman aged 45 to 65 with acute or convalescent COVID-19.

Note on this clone: At one end the junction does not follow the germline gene, possibly because of a read error. The chain employs TRBV6-6 and TRBJ2-1; 9 bases align to TRBD2. The CDR3 covers 13 residues. Germline values: CDR1 MNHNY, CDR2 SVGAGI (reference sequence). CDR3 DNA sequence: TGTGCTAGCACCCTGGCGGGGGGGCCCGGGCAGTTCTTC. Residues: CASTLAGGPGQFF.

The rearrangement links TRBV28 to TRBJ2-3; TRBD1 matches 8 bases. Losses at the gene ends were 6 bases for V and 5 bases for J; bases not matched to a gene: 13. This CDR3 has 16 residues. From germline, CDR1 is MDHEN and CDR2 SYDVKM. The CDR3 here is CASRPTGVGRRDTQYF. The CDR3 DNA sequence: TGTGCCAGCAGGCCGACAGGGGTAGGGAGGAGAGATACGCAGTATTTT.

The chain recombines TRBV7-3 with TRBJ2-3; perhaps TRBD2 as D (6 bases). Trimming shortened V by 5 bases and J by 0 bases, and 12 bases separated the two germline ends. CDR1 is SGHTA and CDR2 is FQGTGA in the germline V gene. The CDR3 extends over 15 amino acids. CDR3 region: CASSPMGGSTDTQYF. The DNA for the CDR3 is TGTGCCAGCAGCCCCATGGGGGGAAGCACAGATACGCAGTATTTT.

This clone was counted a few times. The chain employs TRBV6-5 and TRBJ2-7; 7 bases are a match to TRBD2. The CDR3 loop spans 13 amino acids. V lost 6 bases and J lost 2; bases outside the gene matches: 4. The germline V gene encodes CDR1 MNHEY and CDR2 SVGAGI. For the CDR3, the DNA is TGTGCCAGCAGCCGGGACTACCCCTACGAGCAGTACTTC. Its translation is CASSRDYPYEQYF.

The chain carries TRBV5-1 and TRBJ1-1; 7 positions agree with TRBD1. V shed 1 base, J shed 6 bases, and the junction held 12 bases outside the gene matches. Germline CDR1 reads SGHRS; CDR2 reads YFSETQ. This CDR3 region has 16 residues. The CDR3 DNA reads as TGCGCCAGCAGCTTGCCCTCCGGGACAGACGGGTCTGAAGCTTTCTTT. As protein: CASSLPSGTDGSEAFF.

V usage is TRBV6-5 and J usage is TRBJ2-7; perhaps TRBD1 as D (6 bases). Deletions cut 7 bases from V and 2 bases from J, with 9 bases between. CDR1 MNHEY and CDR2 SVGAGI come from the germline V gene. The CDR3 has 12 residues. CDR3 region: CASKGTPYEQYF. As DNA, the CDR3 is TGTGCCAGCAAGGGGACACCCTACGAGCAGTACTTC.

The chain employs TRBV4-1 and TRBJ2-7; D possibly corresponds to TRBD1 (5 bases). CDR1 is MGHRA and CDR2 is YSYEKL in the germline V gene. The CDR3 has 17 residues. Trimming took 2 bases from V and 2 from J, leaving 19 bases between them. The CDR3 nucleotides are TGCGCCAGCAGCCAATCGCCGGAACAGGCCTTCACCTACGAGCAGTACTTC. It yields the protein CASSQSPEQAFTYEQYF.

The rearrangement joins TRBV4-1 to TRBJ2-7; 8 bases map to TRBD1. The germline gives CDR1 MGHRA, CDR2 YSYEKL. This CDR3 region has 17 residues. With 2 bases clipped from V and 5 bases from J, the junction kept 14 bases outside the gene matches. CDR3 nucleotide sequence: TGCGCCAGCAGCCAAACCCCTCAGGGGGCGCAAAGTCACGAGCAGTACTTC. This codes for CASSQTPQGAQSHEQYF.

The rearrangement uses TRBV27 and TRBJ1-1, with TRBD1 as a possible D gene (6 bases). V was cut by 7 bases and J by 0 bases, with 15 bases left in between. In germline, CDR1 is MNHEY, CDR2 SMNVEV (reference sequence). This CDR3 has 15 amino acids. This CDR3 is CASKTRDTLNTEAFF. CDR3 sequence (DNA): TGTGCCAGCAAAACCCGGGACACCCTGAACACTGAAGCTTTCTTT.

V gene TRBV11-1 combines with J gene TRBJ2-4; 9 bases agree with TRBD2. CDR1 SGHAT and CDR2 FQDESV come from the germline V gene (reference sequence). V lost 5 bases, J lost 1 base, and 0 bases stayed unmatched. This CDR3 has 14 amino acids. The CDR3 is CASSAGGAKNIQYF. The DNA of the CDR3 is TGTGCCAGCAGCGCGGGGGGGGCCAAAAACATTCAGTACTTC.

This clone was picked up a small number of times. In DNA form, the CDR3 reads TGTGCCAGCAGCGTCTTGAGGACAGGGGAGTATGGCTACACCTTC. This sequence encodes CASSVLRTGEYGYTF. The chain links TRBV9 to TRBJ1-2, with 9 bases fitting TRBD1. The CDR3 length is 15 residues. Germline trimming cut 2 bases from V and 5 bases from J; bases unmatched to any gene: 7. The germline gives CDR1 SGDLS, CDR2 YYNGEE.

The chain uses TRBV2 and TRBJ1-4, with no clear D. Germline V gene lookup returns CDR1 SNHLY and CDR2 FYNNEI. Trimming removed 11 bases from V and 5 bases from J, with 15 bases in between. The CDR3 contains 13 residues. CDR3 in amino acids: CASSRGGNEKLFF. The CDR3 DNA follows: TGTGCCTCCTCCCGGGGAGGGAATGAAAAACTGTTTTTT.

This chain connects TRBV6-6 to TRBJ1-1; 7 bases are shared with TRBD1. CDR1 and CDR2 from the germline V gene are MNHNY and SVGAGI (reference sequence). CDR3 size: 15 residues. V trimming: 6 bases; J trimming: 7 bases; junction bases outside the gene matches: 14. The CDR3 loop is CASRGWGQKTVEAFF. CDR3 bases: TGTGCCAGCAGAGGATGGGGACAGAAGACCGTTGAAGCTTTCTTT.

The rearrangement joins TRBV2 to TRBJ2-3; 15 nucleotides match TRBD2. CDR1 SNHLY and CDR2 FYNNEI come from the germline V gene. The CDR3 is 17 residues long. The J segment lost 1 base and the V segment lost 1 base, leaving 0 bases of the junction unmatched. The DNA for the CDR3 is TGTGCCAGCAGTGAAGGGACTAGCGGGGGGGGCACAGATACGCAGTATTTT. This gives the protein CASSEGTSGGGTDTQYF.

This chain joins TRBV7-3 and TRBJ2-1; 9 bases are a match to TRBD2. CDR1 SGHTA and CDR2 FQGTGA come from the germline V gene. V lost 5 bases and J lost 7; bases outside the gene matches: 6. The CDR3 is 14 residues long. The CDR3 loop reads CASSPSGGLNEQFF. The CDR3 DNA reads TGTGCCAGCAGCCCCAGCGGGGGGCTTAATGAGCAGTTCTTC.

The CDR3 DNA reads TGTGCCAGCAGCTTAGGGGGACAGGGGTCCTACAATGAGCAGTTCTTC. Its protein product is CASSLGGQGSYNEQFF. The rearrangement joins TRBV11-3 to TRBJ2-1; 10 nucleotides align to TRBD1. The junction had 1 base not matched to a gene; V was cut back by 1 base and J by 1 base. Germline V gene data show CDR1 as SGHNT and CDR2 as YENEEA. The CDR3 has 16 amino acids.

The V gene is TRBV7-3, the J gene TRBJ2-5; D is possibly TRBD1 (6 bases). There are 14 residues in the CDR3. From germline, CDR1 is SGHTA and CDR2 FQGTGA. The V and J ends lost 2 bases and 3 bases respectively, with 10 bases between them. The CDR3 here is CASSLAGAKETQYF. The CDR3 DNA reads TGTGCCAGCAGCTTAGCAGGGGCAAAAGAGACCCAGTACTTC.

The CDR3 region is CASSPAGGGVTARTF. Here the CDR3 DNA reads TGTGCCAGTAGTCCCGCAGGAGGAGGGGTCACGGCTCGCACCTTC. The genes are TRBV19 and TRBJ1-2, with D tentatively TRBD1 (5 bases). CDR3 size: 15 residues. CDR1 LNHDA and CDR2 SQIVND come from the germline V gene (reference sequence). V was trimmed by 5 bases and J by 13 bases, leaving 26 bases between them.

The chain is built from TRBV5-1 and TRBJ1-4, with 10 bases matching TRBD1. V shed 0 bases and J 0 bases; nucleotides not matched to a gene: 11. Germline lookup yields CDR1 SGHRS and CDR2 YFSETQ. CDR3 length: 20 amino acids. In DNA form, the CDR3 reads TGCGCCAGCAGCTTGGATATACGACAGGGGGCGAGGGCAACTAATGAAAAACTGTTTTTT. As protein: CASSLDIRQGARATNEKLFF. Full variable domain (outside the CDR3, taken from reference TRBV5-1 and TRBJ1-4): KAGVTQTPRYLIKTRGQQVTLSCSPISGHRSVSWYQQTPGQGLQFLFEYFSETQRNKGNFPGRFSGRQFSNSRSEMNVSTLELGDSALYLCASSLDIRQGARATNEKLFFGSGTQLSVL.

This clone occurred a few times. This chain connects TRBV20-1 to TRBJ2-3, with D possibly being TRBD2 (6 bases). With 3 bases removed from V and 4 bases from J, the gap between germline ends came to 20 bases. CDR1 and CDR2 from the germline V gene are DFQATT and SNEGSKA (reference sequence). This CDR3 is built from 16 residues. As DNA, the CDR3 is TGCAGTGCTAGTCGATTTGGCCGGGGGTCCCCAGATACGCAGTATTTT. Protein: CSASRFGRGSPDTQYF.

This rearrangement joins TRBV5-5 to TRBJ1-1; TRBD1 agrees at 8 bases. CDR3 length equals 14 residues. V lost 2 bases to trimming and J lost 7 bases; unmatched junction nucleotides: 7. Germline V gives CDR1 SGHKS, CDR2 YYEKEE (reference sequence). The CDR3 DNA is TGTGCCAGCAGCTTCCAGGGGGCTGGTATTGAAGCTTTCTTT. This encodes CASSFQGAGIEAFF.

J is TRBJ1-3 and V is TRBV30; a weak D match, TRBD1 (5 bases). The CDR3 consists of 16 residues. V lost 3 bases and J 0 bases, leaving 15 bases between the germline ends. In germline, CDR1 is GTSNPN, CDR2 SVGIG (reference sequence). The CDR3 DNA is TGTGCCTGGAGCGGGGGGACCTATGGCTCTGGAAACACCATATATTTT. It yields the protein CAWSGGTYGSGNTIYF.

V gene TRBV2 combines with J gene TRBJ1-5; possible D gene TRBD1, 6 bases. This CDR3 spans 14 amino acids. Germline V gene lookup returns CDR1 SNHLY and CDR2 FYNNEI. The germline V and J ends were trimmed by 5 bases and 3 bases, with 11 bases remaining between them. The CDR3 DNA sequence: TGTGCCAGCAGTTACAGGGACCACAATCAGCCCCAGCATTTT. This gives the protein CASSYRDHNQPQHF.

The chain recombines TRBV3-1 (or the pseudogene TRBV3-2) with TRBJ1-2; 7 nucleotides match TRBD1. Germline V gene lookup returns CDR1 LGHDT and CDR2 YNNKEL (reference sequence). The V and J ends lost 5 bases and 6 bases, in that order; junction bases with no gene match: 6. The CDR3 extends over 13 amino acids. CDR3 nucleotides: TGTGCCAGCAGCTTCGGACAGGCCAATGGCTACACCTTC. Protein product: CASSFGQANGYTF.

The rearrangement uses TRBV5-1 and TRBJ1-2; D is possibly TRBD1 (6 bases). Looked up from germline, CDR1 is SGHRS and CDR2 is YFSETQ. The CDR3 has 13 amino acids. Trimming shortened V by 4 bases and J by 6 bases, and 13 bases separated the two germline ends. The CDR3 nucleotides read TGCGCCAGCAGCCCGGTAGGGGGTAATGGCTACACCTTC. It codes for CASSPVGGNGYTF.